Here is one T cell receptor beta chain with its context. What it recognizes is unknown. The V end was cut by 2 bases, the J end by 4 bases, with 11 bases between. This CDR3 is 14 amino acids long. Germline values: CDR1 WSHSY, CDR2 SAAADI. These data come from a study of OX40 agonist ivuxolimab in advanced cancers. Study summary: Participants, approximately 80% male, averaged roughly 55 years of age, ranging from about 23 to 90. Partial responses were seen in three patients, one with hepatocellular carcinoma and two with cutaneous melanoma.

Assay used: immunoSEQ multiplex PCR; TCRdb lists only in-frame clones, some missing. The top ten clones hold more than 1.5% of a sample with under 90,000 clones, roughly 91% of them seen once. Overall study findings and caveats: CD4+ and CD8+ blood T cells expanded clonally by week 6 at 0.1 to 3.0 mg/kg.

The sequence came from an adult with an advanced solid tumor such as melanoma, head and neck, liver or kidney cancer. V gene TRBV10-2 combines with J gene TRBJ2-5; either TRBD1 or TRBD2 may supply D (5 bases each). The sample in question was CD4+ or CD8+ T cells sorted from blood, obtained in a trial of the OX40 agonist ivuxolimab. The CDR3 loop reads CASSEGGRGETQYF. The CDR3 region has the DNA TGCGCCAGCAGTGAGGGGGGTAGGGGAGAGACCCAGTACTTC.